The 5 T cell receptor beta chains reported below all come from one sample, sequenced in a study of regulatory T cells in long-lasting Graves disease. Specified time point: persistent/refractory GD, antithyroid drugs over 5 years with positive TRAb. PBMCs were the source of the RNA used for TCR sequencing. Through Arm-PCR of CDR3 regions and iRepertoire HTBI primers, TCR beta libraries were built. In TCRdb, the multiplex PCR reads were re-called with MiXCR into one record per CDR3 protein. The sample has 400,000 to 450,000 distinct CDR3 sequences, less than 25% seen once. The sample in question was peripheral blood mononuclear cells (PBMCs), obtained when the disease was refractory, from a patient treated with antithyroid drugs. The receptor source for this set is a female donor with Graves disease.

This clonotype was detected ten times or more. This chain uses TRBV24-1 with TRBJ2-2; D is unresolved. The CDR3 sequence is 13 residues long. The germline V and J ends were trimmed by 5 bases and 1 base, with 4 bases remaining between them. Per germline, CDR1 KGHDR and CDR2 SFDVKD. CDR3 sequence reads: CATSVKNTGELFF. CDR3 DNA: TGTGCCACCAGTGTTAAGAACACCGGGGAGCTGTTTTTT.

The chain employs TRBV7-2 and TRBJ1-5; D gene ambiguous. Germline CDR1 reads SGHTA; CDR2 reads FQGNSA. This CDR3 comprises 16 residues. V was pared by 2 bases and J by 0 bases, with 11 bases between. The CDR3 is CASSLMLGNSNQPQHF. Here the CDR3 DNA reads TGTGCCAGCAGCTTAATGCTCGGAAATAGCAATCAGCCCCAGCATTTT. The full variable domain, in which reference TRBV7-2 and TRBJ1-5 provide the parts outside the CDR3, is GAGVSQSPSNKVTEKGKDVELRCDPISGHTALYWYRQSLGQGLEFLIYFQGNSAPDKSGLPSDRFSAERTGGSVSTLTIQRTQQEDSAVYLCASSLMLGNSNQPQHFGDGTRLSIL.

V gene TRBV18 combines with J gene TRBJ1-1; D is possibly TRBD1 (5 bases). The CDR3 runs to 14 residues. CDR1 and CDR2 (germline): KGHSH, LQKENI. V lost 3 bases and J 5 bases, leaving 13 bases between the germline ends. The CDR3 spells CASSPAGRATEAFF. The DNA for the CDR3 is TGTGCCAGCTCACCGGCAGGGAGGGCGACTGAAGCTTTCTTT.

This clonotype was counted only a few times. The rearrangement links TRBV5-1 to TRBJ2-7; 9 nucleotides match TRBD1. Per the germline V gene, CDR1 is SGHRS and CDR2 is YFSETQ. The V gene end was trimmed by 4 bases and the J gene end by 3 bases; junction bases not matched to a gene: 8. This CDR3 contains 15 residues. The chain's CDR3 is CASSEPGQGVYEQYF. CDR3 sequence (DNA): TGCGCCAGCAGCGAACCGGGACAGGGCGTCTACGAGCAGTACTTC.

This chain connects TRBV3-1 to TRBJ2-2, with TRBD2 matching 13 bases. The CDR3 sequence is 16 residues long. Trimming cost V 3 bases and J 8 bases; bases outside gene matches: 6. CDR1 and CDR2 (germline): LGHDT, YNNKEL (reference sequence). DNA of the CDR3: TGTGCCAGCAGCCATACGGGACTAGCGGGACCTGGGGAGCTGTTTTTT. Amino acids: CASSHTGLAGPGELFF.